Listed below are T cell receptor beta chains from one sample, sequenced in a study of T cell responses to AZD1222 COVID-19 vaccine. Sequencing was performed with immunoSEQ multiplex PCR; in TCRdb, only in-frame clones are kept and a portion is missing. The sample carries 140,000 or so clones, 88% recorded once. The sample was peripheral blood, taken 28 days after the second AZD1222 dose. The receptor source for this set is an adult who received the AZD1222 COVID-19 vaccine. Each CDR3 is given with its conserved first and last residue. Each record gives: J gene, D gene, clone size, V gene, CDR3 DNA, CDR3 protein. A D gene is named only where the DNA matches it firmly. Only part of the rows carry a size: once, few, many, or a class if the clone is expanded.

j_call: TRBJ2-7; d_call: TRBD1; clone_size: NA; v_call: TRBV19; cdr3_nt: TGTGCCAGTAGTATCGGACAGGGGATCTACGAGCAGTACTTC; cdr3_aa: CASSIGQGIYEQYF
j_call: TRBJ2-7; d_call: NA; clone_size: NA; v_call: TRBV30; cdr3_nt: TGTGCCTGGAAGAGGCAGGCTTCCTACGAGCAGTACTTC; cdr3_aa: CAWKRQASYEQYF
j_call: TRBJ1-2; d_call: TRBD1; clone_size: NA; v_call: TRBV10-3; cdr3_nt: TGTGCCATCACGGAGACAGGGGACTATGGCTACACCTTC; cdr3_aa: CAITETGDYGYTF
j_call: TRBJ2-1; d_call: NA; clone_size: NA; v_call: TRBV10-3; cdr3_nt: TGTGCCATCAGTGGGGACCACGCCTACAATGAGCAGTTCTTC; cdr3_aa: CAISGDHAYNEQFF
j_call: TRBJ1-5; d_call: TRBD1; clone_size: NA; v_call: TRBV6-5; cdr3_nt: TGTGCCAGCAACCCCCGGGACAGTCCCCCAGCCCAGCATTTT; cdr3_aa: CASNPRDSPPAQHF
j_call: TRBJ2-5; d_call: NA; clone_size: NA; v_call: TRBV27; cdr3_nt: TGTGCCAGCAGGCCGATGGGATCGGAGACCCAGTACTTC; cdr3_aa: CASRPMGSETQYF
j_call: TRBJ2-7; d_call: NA; clone_size: NA; v_call: TRBV11-1; cdr3_nt: TGTGCCAGCAGCTTAAGAAGGGCAACCTACGAGCAGTACTTC; cdr3_aa: CASSLRRATYEQYF
j_call: TRBJ2-3; d_call: NA; clone_size: NA; v_call: TRBV5-1; cdr3_nt: TGCGCCAGCAGCAATCCTAGTTCCCCAGATACGCAGTATTTT; cdr3_aa: CASSNPSSPDTQYF
j_call: TRBJ1-3; d_call: NA; clone_size: once; v_call: TRBV24-1; cdr3_nt: TGTGCCACCAGTACAGGGCCAGACACCATATATTTT; cdr3_aa: CATSTGPDTIYF
j_call: TRBJ2-7; d_call: NA; clone_size: NA; v_call: TRBV28; cdr3_nt: TGTGCCAGCAGAGAACAGGGCGAGCAGTACTTC; cdr3_aa: CASREQGEQYF
j_call: TRBJ2-7; d_call: NA; clone_size: NA; v_call: TRBV11-2; cdr3_nt: TGTGCCAGCAGCTTAGTGGCCAGTAACTACGAGCAGTACTTC; cdr3_aa: CASSLVASNYEQYF
j_call: TRBJ2-7; d_call: NA; clone_size: NA; v_call: TRBV7-2; cdr3_nt: TGTGCCAGCAGCTCTTCAGTGTCTCTCTACGAGCAGTACTTC; cdr3_aa: CASSSSVSLYEQYF
j_call: TRBJ2-4; d_call: NA; clone_size: NA; v_call: TRBV4-1; cdr3_nt: TGCGCCAGCAGCGGAGAAGGCTTGAGGGACATTCAGTACTTC; cdr3_aa: CASSGEGLRDIQYF
j_call: TRBJ2-1; d_call: NA; clone_size: NA; v_call: TRBV27; cdr3_nt: TGTGCCAGCAGTCTAGGGGGGCCAAATGAGCAGTTCTTC; cdr3_aa: CASSLGGPNEQFF
j_call: TRBJ2-1; d_call: TRBD2; clone_size: NA; v_call: TRBV30; cdr3_nt: TGTGCCTGGAGTGTACTAGCGGGTCCGATCTTC; cdr3_aa: CAWSVLAGPIF
j_call: TRBJ2-1; d_call: TRBD1; clone_size: NA; v_call: TRBV19; cdr3_nt: TGTGCCAGTAGTATGCCAGGGGGATACAATGAGCAGTTCTTC; cdr3_aa: CASSMPGGYNEQFF
j_call: TRBJ2-1; d_call: NA; clone_size: NA; v_call: TRBV10-3; cdr3_nt: TGTGCCATCAGTGGTGTAGAGGGGATTCCCAATGAGCAGTTCTTC; cdr3_aa: CAISGVEGIPNEQFF
j_call: TRBJ1-1; d_call: NA; clone_size: NA; v_call: TRBV3-1/TRBV3-2; cdr3_nt: TGTGCCAGCAGCCAAGCCTCAGCGAACACTGAAGCTTTCTTT; cdr3_aa: CASSQASANTEAFF
j_call: TRBJ2-7; d_call: TRBD2; clone_size: NA; v_call: TRBV5-5; cdr3_nt: TGTGCCAGCAGCTTGGGAACCGGGACTAGCGGGGGGACGTACGAGCAGTACTTC; cdr3_aa: CASSLGTGTSGGTYEQYF
j_call: TRBJ2-1; d_call: TRBD1; clone_size: NA; v_call: TRBV2; cdr3_nt: TGTGCCAGCAGTGGACAGGGCCCTGGGGGTGAGCAGTTCTTC; cdr3_aa: CASSGQGPGGEQFF
j_call: TRBJ2-1; d_call: TRBD2; clone_size: NA; v_call: TRBV15; cdr3_nt: TGTGCCACCAGCAGAGATGGGGGGGATGAGCAGTTCTTC; cdr3_aa: CATSRDGGDEQFF
j_call: TRBJ2-4; d_call: NA; clone_size: once; v_call: TRBV5-1; cdr3_nt: TGCGCCAGCGCCTTGACAGTAGCCAAAAACATTCAGTACTTC; cdr3_aa: CASALTVAKNIQYF
j_call: TRBJ1-6; d_call: NA; clone_size: NA; v_call: TRBV30; cdr3_nt: TGTGCCTGGAGGAGAGACAGTTTTTATTCACCCCTCCACTTT; cdr3_aa: CAWRRDSFYSPLHF
j_call: TRBJ2-2; d_call: NA; clone_size: NA; v_call: TRBV30; cdr3_nt: TGTGCCTGGAGTGCCCCCACAGGGTTGAACACCGGGGAGCTGTTTTTT; cdr3_aa: CAWSAPTGLNTGELFF
j_call: TRBJ2-1; d_call: NA; clone_size: once; v_call: TRBV5-1; cdr3_nt: TGCGCCAGCAGCTTCCTACAGCTGTACAATGAGCAGTTCTTC; cdr3_aa: CASSFLQLYNEQFF
j_call: TRBJ2-3; d_call: NA; clone_size: NA; v_call: TRBV9; cdr3_nt: TGTGCCAGCAGCGTAGGGGGCGGAGATACGCAGTATTTT; cdr3_aa: CASSVGGGDTQYF
j_call: TRBJ1-2; d_call: NA; clone_size: NA; v_call: TRBV12-3/TRBV12-4; cdr3_nt: TGTGCCAGCAGTTTAGGACAGAACTATGGCTACACCTTC; cdr3_aa: CASSLGQNYGYTF
j_call: TRBJ2-3; d_call: NA; clone_size: NA; v_call: TRBV6-5; cdr3_nt: TGTGCCAGCAGTTACTCGGAGGGACGGTGGGTTACGCAGTATTTT; cdr3_aa: CASSYSEGRWVTQYF
j_call: TRBJ1-1; d_call: NA; clone_size: NA; v_call: TRBV4-3; cdr3_nt: TGCGCCAGCAGCCAAGGGTACTACACTGAAGCTTTCTTT; cdr3_aa: CASSQGYYTEAFF
j_call: TRBJ1-6; d_call: NA; clone_size: NA; v_call: TRBV2; cdr3_nt: TGTGCCAGCAGTGAGGCCGGGGGCAGTTCACCCCTCCACTTT; cdr3_aa: CASSEAGGSSPLHF
j_call: TRBJ2-7; d_call: TRBD1; clone_size: NA; v_call: TRBV20-1; cdr3_nt: TGCAGTGCTAGTAGTTCCGGGACAGGCACACCGGGGGAGCAGTACTTC; cdr3_aa: CSASSSGTGTPGEQYF
j_call: TRBJ1-1; d_call: TRBD1; clone_size: few; v_call: TRBV3-1/TRBV3-2; cdr3_nt: TGTGCCAGCAGCCAACAGGGGGCAGTCACTGAAGCTTTCTTT; cdr3_aa: CASSQQGAVTEAFF
j_call: TRBJ2-1; d_call: NA; clone_size: NA; v_call: TRBV28; cdr3_nt: TGTGCCAGCAGCCCCGTGATAGGGTACTCCTACAATGAGCAGTTCTTC; cdr3_aa: CASSPVIGYSYNEQFF
j_call: TRBJ2-1; d_call: TRBD2; clone_size: NA; v_call: TRBV9; cdr3_nt: TGTGCCAGCAGCGTAGAAGCGGGGGGATTTCTAAATGAGCAGTTCTTC; cdr3_aa: CASSVEAGGFLNEQFF
j_call: TRBJ1-5; d_call: NA; clone_size: once; v_call: TRBV5-6; cdr3_nt: TGTGCCAGCAGCTTGGAGGGGGGATCGGGCAATCAGCCCCAGCATTTT; cdr3_aa: CASSLEGGSGNQPQHF
j_call: TRBJ1-1; d_call: NA; clone_size: NA; v_call: TRBV19; cdr3_nt: TGTGCCAGCAAAACAGGCCTCGTAAGCGAAGCTTTCTTT; cdr3_aa: CASKTGLVSEAFF
j_call: TRBJ2-5; d_call: NA; clone_size: NA; v_call: TRBV10-3; cdr3_nt: TGTGCCATCAAGGATAGTCGGAGTAATGCTAAAGAGACCCAGTACTTC; cdr3_aa: CAIKDSRSNAKETQYF
j_call: TRBJ1-4; d_call: TRBD1; clone_size: NA; v_call: TRBV7-8; cdr3_nt: TGTGCCAGCAGCCCGACAGGGCTCGGGTATGAAAAACTGTTTTTT; cdr3_aa: CASSPTGLGYEKLFF
j_call: TRBJ1-2; d_call: TRBD1; clone_size: NA; v_call: TRBV7-2; cdr3_nt: TGTGCCAGCAGCTTGACAGGGGGTTTCTCCTTC; cdr3_aa: CASSLTGGFSF
j_call: TRBJ2-1; d_call: TRBD2; clone_size: NA; v_call: TRBV27; cdr3_nt: TGTGCCAGCAGTTCCAGCGCGGGAGGCTACAATGAGCAGTTCTTC; cdr3_aa: CASSSSAGGYNEQFF
j_call: TRBJ2-1; d_call: TRBD2; clone_size: NA; v_call: TRBV6-4; cdr3_nt: TGTGCCAGCAGCACGGGGGGTAGCGGGAGCGTGTACAATGAGCAGTTCTTC; cdr3_aa: CASSTGGSGSVYNEQFF
j_call: TRBJ2-3; d_call: TRBD2; clone_size: once; v_call: TRBV9; cdr3_nt: TGTGCCAGCAGCGTAACCGGGACTAGCGGCACAGATACGCAGTATTTT; cdr3_aa: CASSVTGTSGTDTQYF
j_call: TRBJ1-1; d_call: NA; clone_size: few; v_call: TRBV11-2; cdr3_nt: TGTGCCAGCAGCTCCCGCGGGAACACTGAAGCTTTCTTT; cdr3_aa: CASSSRGNTEAFF
j_call: TRBJ1-5; d_call: NA; clone_size: NA; v_call: TRBV28; cdr3_nt: TGTGCCAGCAGCACCGTGAGGGGAGCCCAGCATTTT; cdr3_aa: CASSTVRGAQHF
j_call: TRBJ1-2; d_call: NA; clone_size: NA; v_call: TRBV12-3/TRBV12-4; cdr3_nt: TGTGCCAGCAGTTTTCGGGGGGACTATGGCTACACCTTC; cdr3_aa: CASSFRGDYGYTF
j_call: TRBJ1-6; d_call: NA; clone_size: NA; v_call: TRBV9; cdr3_nt: TGTGCCAGCAGCCTCGGGACACCGAGCTCCTATAATTCACCCCTCCACTTT; cdr3_aa: CASSLGTPSSYNSPLHF
j_call: TRBJ2-7; d_call: NA; clone_size: NA; v_call: TRBV9; cdr3_nt: TGTGCCAGCAGCCCCAGGGGCGGGCAAGCCTACGAGCAGTACTTC; cdr3_aa: CASSPRGGQAYEQYF
j_call: TRBJ1-6; d_call: TRBD1; clone_size: NA; v_call: TRBV28; cdr3_nt: TGTGCCAGCAGCCCCGACAGGGGGCATCATTCACCCCTCCACTTT; cdr3_aa: CASSPDRGHHSPLHF
j_call: TRBJ2-3; d_call: NA; clone_size: NA; v_call: TRBV6-5; cdr3_nt: TGTGCCAGCAGGAGACTGACTTACACAGATACGCAGTATTTT; cdr3_aa: CASRRLTYTDTQYF
j_call: TRBJ2-5; d_call: TRBD2; clone_size: NA; v_call: TRBV2; cdr3_nt: TGTGCCAGCAGAGCTAGCGGGGGGTACCGGTGGGACCAGTACTTC; cdr3_aa: CASRASGGYRWDQYF
j_call: TRBJ1-1; d_call: NA; clone_size: NA; v_call: TRBV11-3; cdr3_nt: TGTGCCAGCAGCTTAAGGGGCAAGGGATCTGAAGCTTTCTTT; cdr3_aa: CASSLRGKGSEAFF
j_call: TRBJ1-1; d_call: NA; clone_size: once; v_call: TRBV10-3; cdr3_nt: TGTGCCATCAGTGTTGGTCAGGGCAGGGACACTGAAGCTTTCTTT; cdr3_aa: CAISVGQGRDTEAFF